This T cell receptor (beta chain) emerged from a study of blood T cell repertoires in COVID-19. In the study overall: Samples taken during acute and convalescent COVID-19 were collected in the United States, Italy and Spain. T cells, B-cell-depleted T cells, or PBMCs provided the cDNA or gDNA that served as material.

There are a few counts of this clone. In the original analysis: Estimation of nucleated cell counts relied on the amplification of reference gene primers. The repertoire was sequenced with immunoSEQ multiplex PCR; TCRdb's copy has only in-frame clones and lacks some. From that table come the V and J calls and clone size; the DNA was used to work out D and trimming. The sample lists a few hundred thousand clones; approximately 80% were seen once. Trimming removed 0 bases from V and 5 bases from J; junction bases left unmatched: 1. The CDR3 is 13 residues long. From germline, CDR1 is GTSNPN and CDR2 SVGIG (reference sequence).

This TCR derives from a woman younger than 35 with acute or convalescent COVID-19. The material sequenced was peripheral blood. This chain uses TRBV30 with TRBJ1-3; 7 nucleotides line up with TRBD1. CDR3 protein: CAWSVGQRNTIYF. The CDR3 nucleotides are TGTGCCTGGAGTGTGGGACAGAGAAACACCATATATTTT.